Listed below are T cell receptor beta chains from one sample, sequenced in a study of T cell changes during pregnancy in multiple sclerosis. Sequencing was performed with immunoSEQ multiplex PCR; in TCRdb, only in-frame clones are kept and a portion is missing. The data contain 55,000 to 65,000 clones, around nine tenths of them seen just once; the ten biggest clones take up roughly 3.3%. The specimen comprised peripheral blood, sampled in the first trimester of pregnancy. Receptor source: a female donor in good health, enrolled as a control in a pregnancy study. CDR3s include the opening cysteine and the closing phenylalanine or tryptophan. D genes are given only for firm matches. Where a row states a size, it is once, few, many or the class of an expanded clone; other rows omit it.

- | TRBJ1-1 | TRBV6-6 | few | TGTGCCAGCAGTTACCGGGGAAGTAACACTGAAGCTTTCTTT | CASSYRGSNTEAFF
TRBD2 | TRBJ2-1 | TRBV9 | - | TGTGCCAGCAGCGTGTCGACTAGCGCAAACTACAATGAGCAGTTCTTC | CASSVSTSANYNEQFF
- | TRBJ1-2 | TRBV4-2 | - | TGTGCCAGCAGCCAAGGTGCGGCAGACCCCGCCTATGGCTACACCTTC | CASSQGAADPAYGYTF
TRBD1 | TRBJ2-7 | TRBV18 | - | TGTGCCAGCTCACCCCGACCGGGACAGGACGAGCAGTACTTC | CASSPRPGQDEQYF
- | TRBJ1-5 | TRBV11-3 | - | TGTGCCAGCAGCTTGCCTTCTGTTGACCGCCGGGACACACCCAATCAGCCCCAGCATTTT | CASSLPSVDRRDTPNQPQHF
- | TRBJ2-2 | TRBV28 | - | TGTGCCAGCAGACTCCTAGCTGAAAACACCGGGGAGCTGTTTTTT | CASRLLAENTGELFF
- | TRBJ2-3 | TRBV7-6 | - | TGTGCCAGCAGCTTAGATGCGGGAACGCAGTATTTT | CASSLDAGTQYF
- | TRBJ2-7 | TRBV18 | - | TGTGCCAGCTCACCGGGCATTACCTCCTACGAGCAGTACTTC | CASSPGITSYEQYF
- | TRBJ1-2 | TRBV25-1 | - | TGTGCCAGCAGTGCTGGGCAGAACGGCTACACCTTC | CASSAGQNGYTF
- | TRBJ2-2 | TRBV4-2 | - | TGTGCCAGCAGCCAAGATTGGACGGGGGGCCCCGGGGGGGAGCTGTTTTTT | CASSQDWTGGPGGELFF
- | TRBJ2-7 | TRBV9 | - | TGTGCCAGCAGCCAAACAGGGTGGGGGTACGAGCAGTACTTC | CASSQTGWGYEQYF
- | TRBJ2-7 | TRBV2 | - | TGTGCCAGCAGTAAACAGGGAACCCGTCCCGAGCAGTACTTC | CASSKQGTRPEQYF
TRBD1 | TRBJ2-5 | TRBV30 | - | TGTGCCTGGAGCCGCCGGACAGGGGAGAGGGAGACCCAGTACTTC | CAWSRRTGERETQYF
- | TRBJ2-1 | TRBV6-5 | - | TGTGCCAGCAGTTACTCTCAGGGGTTGAGGGATCTGTTCTTC | CASSYSQGLRDLFF
- | TRBJ2-3 | TRBV18 | - | TGTGCCAGCTCACCACCCGCCGGAGATACGCAGTATTTT | CASSPPAGDTQYF
- | TRBJ2-6 | TRBV29-1 | - | TGCAGCGTTGTTGAGGGCTCTGGGGCCAACGTCCTGACTTTC | CSVVEGSGANVLTF
TRBD1 | TRBJ1-4 | TRBV30 | - | TGTGCCTGGGGGACAGGGGGTCACAATGAAAAACTGTTTTTT | CAWGTGGHNEKLFF
- | TRBJ2-6 | TRBV15 | - | TGTGCCTCTAGGGGTCTATCTGGGGCCAACGTCCTGACTTTC | CASRGLSGANVLTF
- | TRBJ2-1 | TRBV5-1 | - | TGCGCCAGCAGCTTGACGGACAATGAGCAGTTCTTC | CASSLTDNEQFF
TRBD1 | TRBJ2-3 | TRBV27 | - | TGTGCCAGCAGTTATTGGGACAGGCTGGATACGCAGTATTTT | CASSYWDRLDTQYF
TRBD1 | TRBJ1-1 | TRBV27 | - | TGTGCCAGCAGTTCAACAGGGGTGGGCACTGAAGCTTTCTTT | CASSSTGVGTEAFF
- | TRBJ1-5 | TRBV19 | once | TGTGCCAGTAGCGGACAAGCGAATCAGCCCCAGCATTTT | CASSGQANQPQHF
TRBD2 | TRBJ2-1 | TRBV6-6 | - | TGTGCCAGCAATCCGGGGGGAGACTACAATGAGCAGTTCTTC | CASNPGGDYNEQFF
TRBD1 | TRBJ2-5 | TRBV2 | - | TGTGCCAGCCTCGGACAGGGCCGGCGCCGAGAGACCCAGTACTTC | CASLGQGRRRETQYF
TRBD1 | TRBJ1-4 | TRBV28 | - | TGTGCCAGCCGACAGGGTGGAAGTGAAAAACTGTTTTTT | CASRQGGSEKLFF
TRBD2 | TRBJ2-1 | TRBV27 | - | TGTGCCAGCAGTCCTACCACTCGGTCGGGACTAGCGGGATATGAGCAGTTCTTC | CASSPTTRSGLAGYEQFF
- | TRBJ2-7 | TRBV4-1 | - | TGCGCCAGCAGCCAATTCGCAGGTTCAGCCTACGAGCAGTACTTC | CASSQFAGSAYEQYF
TRBD2 | TRBJ2-3 | TRBV4-1 | once | TGCGCCAGCAGCCAAGAGTCAAGCGGGGTAGGAGATACGCAGTATTTT | CASSQESSGVGDTQYF
TRBD1 | TRBJ1-1 | TRBV5-1 | - | TGCGCCAGCAGCCCTGGGACAGGAATCAACACTGAAGCTTTCTTT | CASSPGTGINTEAFF
- | TRBJ1-1 | TRBV6-5 | - | TGTGCCAGCAGTTACTCGGCGGAGAACACTGAAGCTTTCTTT | CASSYSAENTEAFF
TRBD1 | TRBJ2-2 | TRBV2 | - | TGTGCCAGCAGAGCCGGGACAGGGAACACCGGGGAGCTGTTTTTT | CASRAGTGNTGELFF
TRBD1 | TRBJ1-1 | TRBV15 | - | TGTGCCACCAGCAGGGTTGGACAGGGGGGTTTGAACACTGAAGCTTTCTTT | CATSRVGQGGLNTEAFF
- | TRBJ2-7 | TRBV30 | - | TGTGCCTGGAGTGTAAACCAATACGAGCAGTACTTC | CAWSVNQYEQYF
- | TRBJ1-2 | TRBV9 | - | TGTGCCAGCAGCGTCCTCGATGGCTACACCTTC | CASSVLDGYTF
TRBD1 | TRBJ2-6 | TRBV28 | - | TGTGCCAGCAGCAAATACAGGGGGCCCCTCTCTGGGGCCAACGTCCTGACTTTC | CASSKYRGPLSGANVLTF
- | TRBJ1-1 | TRBV4-1 | - | TGCGCCAGCAGCCAAGCTCCGGGGTTGCGCACTGAAGCTTTCTTT | CASSQAPGLRTEAFF
- | TRBJ2-2 | TRBV5-1 | once | TGCGCCAGCAGCTCATTACAGGGCGGTGGCACCGGGGAGCTGTTTTTT | CASSSLQGGGTGELFF
- | TRBJ1-2 | TRBV6-6 | once | TGTGCCAGCAGCCAAGCCCCCGGTGGGCACTATGGCTACACCTTC | CASSQAPGGHYGYTF
- | TRBJ2-1 | TRBV5-1 | - | TGCGCCAGCAGCTTTCTGGGCTCAAGCTCCTACAATGAGCAGTTCTTC | CASSFLGSSSYNEQFF
- | TRBJ1-1 | TRBV4-3 | few | TGCGCCAGCAGCCAGTACGGGGAGAGGGACACTGAAGCTTTCTTT | CASSQYGERDTEAFF
TRBD1 | TRBJ1-2 | TRBV4-3 | once | TGCGCCAGCAGCCGAACCACCGGGACAGGGGATTTTGGCTACACCTTC | CASSRTTGTGDFGYTF
- | TRBJ2-3 | TRBV19 | - | TGTGCCAGTAGTGCACCCGGAGTCACAGATACGCAGTATTTT | CASSAPGVTDTQYF
TRBD1 | TRBJ2-5 | TRBV7-8 | - | TGTGCCAGCAGCTTACAGGGACAGGACCAAGAGACCCAGTACTTC | CASSLQGQDQETQYF
- | TRBJ1-2 | TRBV6-1 | - | TGTGCCAGCAGGGTCCTTAGTACAGGTGGCTATGGCTACACCTTC | CASRVLSTGGYGYTF
- | TRBJ2-5 | TRBV28 | - | TGTGCCAGCAGTAAGACGCGGAGTCAAGAGACCCAGTACTTC | CASSKTRSQETQYF
TRBD1 | TRBJ2-7 | TRBV9 | - | TGTGCCAGCAGCGTCGGACAGGGGATCGCCTACGAGCAGTACTTC | CASSVGQGIAYEQYF
TRBD2 | TRBJ2-3 | TRBV5-1 | - | TGCGCCAGCCGGACTAGCGGGAGTGTTAGTACAGATACGCAGTATTTT | CASRTSGSVSTDTQYF
- | TRBJ1-1 | TRBV27 | - | TGTGCCAGCAGTCGGGTAGACCTGAACACTGAAGCTTTCTTT | CASSRVDLNTEAFF
TRBD2 | TRBJ2-2 | TRBV5-1 | - | TGCGCCAGCAGCTTCGGGCCCGCTAGCGGGAACACCGGGGAGCTGTTTTTT | CASSFGPASGNTGELFF
TRBD2 | TRBJ2-7 | TRBV5-8 | - | TGTGCCAGCAGCTCCACTAGCGGCCTGGGGGAGCAGTACTTC | CASSSTSGLGEQYF
- | TRBJ1-5 | TRBV12-2 | - | TGTGCAAGTCGCTTAGATGGGGGGGGAAGGAGGCAGCCCCAGCATTTT | CASRLDGGGRRQPQHF
- | TRBJ2-5 | TRBV6-5 | - | TGTGCCAGCGCCCCCGGGGTCAACGAGGAGACCCAGTACTTC | CASAPGVNEETQYF
TRBD2 | TRBJ2-1 | TRBV7-3 | - | TGTGCCAGCAGCTTTGGCGGGAGGGTCTCCTACAATGAGCAGTTCTTC | CASSFGGRVSYNEQFF
- | TRBJ2-1 | TRBV18 | - | TGTGCCAGCTCACCCGGGTTAGACTCCTACAATGAGCAGTTCTTC | CASSPGLDSYNEQFF
TRBD1 | TRBJ1-5 | TRBV2 | - | TGTGCCAGCAGTACCGGGACAGGGTTCTTACCCCAGCATTTT | CASSTGTGFLPQHF
TRBD1 | TRBJ2-5 | TRBV2 | - | TGTGCCAGCAGAGCCGACAGGGGAGGCCAAGAGACCCAGTACTTC | CASRADRGGQETQYF